This T cell receptor beta chain was observed in a study of shared clonotypes between healthy human individuals. The material for each subset, its genomic DNA, was split evenly across several immunoSEQ plates. Assay used: immunoSEQ multiplex PCR; TCRdb lists only in-frame clones, some missing. Among around 500,000 clones listed, less than 80% were seen once. The sequencing sample was made of PBMCs. The clonotype comes from a woman aged 40 to 50 in good health. Some clones in this sample may be carry-over from other donors' samples.

This CDR3 reads CSVGWLAKNIQYF. The CDR3 DNA follows: TGCAGCGTTGGATGGTTAGCCAAAAACATTCAGTACTTC. The genes are TRBV29-1 and TRBJ2-4; D is unresolved. The V end was cut by 4 bases, the J end by 0 bases, with 7 bases between. The CDR3 length is 13 residues. In germline, CDR1 is SQVTM, CDR2 ANQGSEA.